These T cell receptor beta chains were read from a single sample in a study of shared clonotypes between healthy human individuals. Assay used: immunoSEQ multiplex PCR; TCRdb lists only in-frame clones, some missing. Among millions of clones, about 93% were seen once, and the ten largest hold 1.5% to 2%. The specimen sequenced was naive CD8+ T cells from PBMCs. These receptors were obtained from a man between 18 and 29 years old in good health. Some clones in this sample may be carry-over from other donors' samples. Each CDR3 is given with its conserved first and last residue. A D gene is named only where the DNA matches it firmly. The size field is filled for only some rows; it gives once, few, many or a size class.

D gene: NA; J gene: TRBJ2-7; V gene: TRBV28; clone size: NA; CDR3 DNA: TGTGCCAGCAGTTTCCCGGTCGGGGGCGAGCAGTACTTC; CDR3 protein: CASSFPVGGEQYF
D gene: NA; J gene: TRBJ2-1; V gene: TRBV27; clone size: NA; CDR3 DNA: TGTGCCAGCAGTCCCGTCGCGGGTAACAATGAGCAGTTCTTC; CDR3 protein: CASSPVAGNNEQFF
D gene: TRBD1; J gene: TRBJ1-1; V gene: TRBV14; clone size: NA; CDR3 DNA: TGTGCCAGCAGCCACCGACAGGGACACACTGAAGCTTTCTTT; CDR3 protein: CASSHRQGHTEAFF
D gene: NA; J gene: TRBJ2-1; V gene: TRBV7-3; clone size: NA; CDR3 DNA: TGTGCCAGCGGGGACAATGAGCAGTTCTTC; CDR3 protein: CASGDNEQFF
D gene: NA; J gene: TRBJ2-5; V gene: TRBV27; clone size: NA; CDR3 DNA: TGTGCCAGCAGCACAACTACCCTTCGCCAAGAGACCCAGTACTTC; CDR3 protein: CASSTTTLRQETQYF
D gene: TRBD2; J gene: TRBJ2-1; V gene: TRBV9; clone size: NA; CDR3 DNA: TGTGCCAGCAGCCCCTGGACTAGCGGTTTTTACAATGAGCAGTTCTTC; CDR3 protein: CASSPWTSGFYNEQFF
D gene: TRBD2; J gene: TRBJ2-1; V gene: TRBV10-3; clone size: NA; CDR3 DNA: TGTGCCATCAGTGATAGGCTAGCGGGACAAGAGAGCTCCTACAATGAGCAGTTCTTC; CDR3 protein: CAISDRLAGQESSYNEQFF
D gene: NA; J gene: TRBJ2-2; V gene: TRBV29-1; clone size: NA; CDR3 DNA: TGCAGCGTTGAAGTTTTCAGGCAGGGTCATTTGGCCGGGGAGCTGTTTTTT; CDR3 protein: CSVEVFRQGHLAGELFF
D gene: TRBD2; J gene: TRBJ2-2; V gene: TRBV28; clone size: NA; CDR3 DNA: TGTGCCAGCAGTTCCAGCGGGAGATGGAACACCGGGGAGCTGTTTTTT; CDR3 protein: CASSSSGRWNTGELFF
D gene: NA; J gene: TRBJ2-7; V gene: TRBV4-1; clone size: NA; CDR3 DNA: TGCGCCAGCAGCCAAGATGTGTTCAAGGGTAGGGGCGAGCAGTACTTC; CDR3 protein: CASSQDVFKGRGEQYF
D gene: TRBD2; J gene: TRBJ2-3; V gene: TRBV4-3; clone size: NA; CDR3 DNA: TGCGCCAGCAGCCAAGATGACCCCCGGATAGGGACTAGCGGGGTCACAGATACGCAGTATTTT; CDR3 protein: CASSQDDPRIGTSGVTDTQYF
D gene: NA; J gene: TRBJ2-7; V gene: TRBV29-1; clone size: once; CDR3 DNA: TGCAGCGTTGTTCCCCCAGGCACCTACGAGCAGTACTTC; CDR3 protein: CSVVPPGTYEQYF
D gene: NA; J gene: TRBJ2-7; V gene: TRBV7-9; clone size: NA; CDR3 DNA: TGTGCCAGCAGCTTAGGCAGGGGAACCCGTAGCGGAATCTACGAGCAGTACTTC; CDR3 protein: CASSLGRGTRSGIYEQYF
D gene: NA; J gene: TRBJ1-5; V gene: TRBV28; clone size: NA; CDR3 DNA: TGTGCCAGCAGGGTAACAGGGCAAGGACAGCCCCAGCATTTT; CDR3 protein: CASRVTGQGQPQHF
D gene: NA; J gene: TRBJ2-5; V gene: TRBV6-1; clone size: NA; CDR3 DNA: TGTGCCAGCAGTGAACTGGGGACGTTTCAAGAGACCCAGTACTTC; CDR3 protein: CASSELGTFQETQYF
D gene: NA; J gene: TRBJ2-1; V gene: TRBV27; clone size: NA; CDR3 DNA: TGTGCCAGCAGCGGACCTAGCTCCTACAATGAGCAGTTCTTC; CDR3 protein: CASSGPSSYNEQFF
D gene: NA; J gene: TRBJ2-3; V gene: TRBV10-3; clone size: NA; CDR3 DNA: TGTGCCGTGCGGGCGCCACCCACCGCTAGCACAGATACGCAGTATTTT; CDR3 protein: CAVRAPPTASTDTQYF
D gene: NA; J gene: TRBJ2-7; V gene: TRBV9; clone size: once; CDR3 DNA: TGTGCCAGCAGCGCCTCCCCGGCAGGGGTCTACGAGCAGTACTTC; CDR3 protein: CASSASPAGVYEQYF
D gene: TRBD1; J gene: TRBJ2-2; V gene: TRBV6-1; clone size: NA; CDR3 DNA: TGTGCCAGCAGTGCCGACAGGGATCAATGGACCGGGGAGCTGTTTTTT; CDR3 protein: CASSADRDQWTGELFF
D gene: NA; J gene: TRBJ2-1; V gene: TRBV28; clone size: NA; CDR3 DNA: TGTGCCAGCAGTTTTGATGGCAGATCTCGGTTCTTC; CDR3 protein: CASSFDGRSRFF
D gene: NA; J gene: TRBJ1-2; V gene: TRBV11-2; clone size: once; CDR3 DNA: TGTGCCAGCAGCTTAACAACGGACAGATATGGCTACACCTTC; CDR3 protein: CASSLTTDRYGYTF
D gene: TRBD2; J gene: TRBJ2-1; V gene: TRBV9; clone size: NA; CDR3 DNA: TGTGCCAGCAGCCCTAGCGGGGGCATCTACAATGAGCAGTTCTTC; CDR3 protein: CASSPSGGIYNEQFF
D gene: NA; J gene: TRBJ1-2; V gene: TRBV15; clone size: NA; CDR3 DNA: TGTGCCACCAGCAGAAAAACAGGTGGCGGCTACACCTTC; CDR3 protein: CATSRKTGGGYTF
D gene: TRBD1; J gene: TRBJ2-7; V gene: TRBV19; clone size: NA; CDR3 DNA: TGTGCCAGTAGTCCCCAATCGGTGGGACAGGGTTACTACGAGCAGTACTTC; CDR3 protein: CASSPQSVGQGYYEQYF
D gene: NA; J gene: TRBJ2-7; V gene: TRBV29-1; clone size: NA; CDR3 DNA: TGCAGCGTTAGGGTACCGCAGACCTACGAGCAGTACTTC; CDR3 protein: CSVRVPQTYEQYF
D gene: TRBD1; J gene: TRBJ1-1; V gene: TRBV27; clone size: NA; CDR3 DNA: TGTGCCAGCAGTTCCCGGACAGGGCGGAACACTGAAGCTTTCTTT; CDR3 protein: CASSSRTGRNTEAFF
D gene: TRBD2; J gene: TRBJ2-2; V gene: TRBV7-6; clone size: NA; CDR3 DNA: TGTGCCAGCAGGCTAGCGGGGGGGGCCGCCGGGGAGCTGTTTTTT; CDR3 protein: CASRLAGGAAGELFF
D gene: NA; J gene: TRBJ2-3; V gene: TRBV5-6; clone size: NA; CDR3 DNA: TGTGCCAGCAGCCCCGGACGGGTCACAGATACGCAGTATTTT; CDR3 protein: CASSPGRVTDTQYF
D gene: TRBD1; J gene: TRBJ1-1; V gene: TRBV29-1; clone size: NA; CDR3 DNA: TGCAGCGTTGTCCTCGGGACAGCACATGAAGCTTTCTTT; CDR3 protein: CSVVLGTAHEAFF
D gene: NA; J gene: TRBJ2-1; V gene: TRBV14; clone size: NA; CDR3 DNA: TGTGCCAGCAGCCAAGCGCGGTACAATGAGCAGTTCTTC; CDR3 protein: CASSQARYNEQFF
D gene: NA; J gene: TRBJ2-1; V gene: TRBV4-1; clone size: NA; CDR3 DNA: TGCGCCAGCAGCCAAGGCGCCTCCCCTCATACCAATGAGCAGTTCTTC; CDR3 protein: CASSQGASPHTNEQFF
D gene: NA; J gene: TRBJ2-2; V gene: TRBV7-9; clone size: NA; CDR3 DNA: TGTGCCAGCAGCTCAGAGCCCACCGGGGAGCTGTTTTTT; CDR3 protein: CASSSEPTGELFF
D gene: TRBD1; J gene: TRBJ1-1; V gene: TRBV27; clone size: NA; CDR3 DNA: TGTGCCAGCAGTTTATCGCCCGGGACAGGGGACACTGAAGCTTTCTTT; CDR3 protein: CASSLSPGTGDTEAFF
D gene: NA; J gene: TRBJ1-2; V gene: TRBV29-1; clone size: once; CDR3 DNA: TGCAGCGTTCAGGTTTGGAACTATGGCTACACCTTC; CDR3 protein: CSVQVWNYGYTF
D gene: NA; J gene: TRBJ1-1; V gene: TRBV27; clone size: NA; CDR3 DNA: TGTGCCAGCAGTTCGGGGGTTGGCAGGCCGAACACTGAAGCTTTCTTT; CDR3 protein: CASSSGVGRPNTEAFF
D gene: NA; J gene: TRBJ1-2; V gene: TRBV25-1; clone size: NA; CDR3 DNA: TGTGCCAGCAGTGAATCTCGGACGGATGGCTACACCTTC; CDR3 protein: CASSESRTDGYTF
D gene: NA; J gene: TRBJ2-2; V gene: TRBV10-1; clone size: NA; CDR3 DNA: TGCGCCAGCAGTGGACGCGGGCAACAAAGGGAGCTGTTTTTT; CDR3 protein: CASSGRGQQRELFF
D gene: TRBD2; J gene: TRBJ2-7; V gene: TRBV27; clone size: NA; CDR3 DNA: TGTGCCAGCAGTTTTGGGACTACGGTTACCGAGCAGTACTTC; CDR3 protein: CASSFGTTVTEQYF
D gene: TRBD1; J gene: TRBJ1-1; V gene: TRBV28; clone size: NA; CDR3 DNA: TGTGCCAGCAGTGTTTACAGGGGGCTCGGCACTGAAGCTTTCTTT; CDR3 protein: CASSVYRGLGTEAFF